This T cell receptor (beta chain) was sequenced during a study of T-cell memory formation after mild COVID-19. This clonotype was seen more than once but under ten times. This CDR3 is built from 16 residues. Per the germline V gene, CDR1 is ENHRY and CDR2 is SYGVKD. V was shortened by 0 bases and J by 4 bases, with 10 bases between the two germline ends. In TCRdb, the 5' RACE reads were re-called with MiXCR into one record per CDR3 protein. The sample includes about 290,000 distinct CDR3 sequences, more than 15% seen only once; the top ten take under 30%. This chain connects TRBV10-3 to TRBJ2-6; D gene uncertain. The TCR originated in a man younger than 35 who had mild COVID-19 (a few samples of this study predate the infection). Cell type and time point are not known. Source material: PBMCs or a T cell subset sorted from them (not recorded which). The CDR3 region is CAISESGRPGANVLTF. CDR3 in DNA: TGTGCCATCAGTGAGTCAGGTCGCCCGGGGGCCAACGTCCTGACTTTC.